These 20 T cell receptor beta chains were all obtained from the same sample, sequenced in a study of Graves' ophthalmopathy and Graves' hyperthyroidism. Amplification of TCR beta CDR3 regions used RNA transcripts. Second-round multiplex PCR followed a first-round RT-PCR using HTBI primers. TCRdb re-derived calls from the multiplex PCR reads in MiXCR, one entry per CDR3 protein. The table records about 600,000 distinct CDR3 sequences, roughly 40% of them present only once. The sequenced sample was peripheral blood or thyroid tissue (not recorded which). These receptors originate from an adult man with Graves' hyperthyroidism.

As for this clonotype: Possible read error: a much larger clone is one base away. The gene calls are TRBV9 and TRBJ2-2, with D maybe TRBD2 (6 bases). Germline CDR1 and CDR2: SGDLS and YYNGEE. CDR3 size: 14 residues. Here the CDR3 reads CASSLAWATGGLFF. CDR3 bases: TGTGCCAGCAGCTTAGCCTGGGCCACCGGGGGGCTGTTTTTT.

The V call is TRBV20-1, the J call TRBJ2-7; 10 nucleotides agree with TRBD2. TRBJ2-1 matches the DNA end more closely, so the J call is doubtful. This CDR3 contains 15 residues. From germline, CDR1 is DFQATT and CDR2 SNEGSKA (reference sequence). CDR3 sequence: CSANPFSGRDNEQFF. In DNA form, the CDR3 reads TGCAGTGCTAACCCATTCAGCGGGAGGGACAATGAGCAGTTCTTC.

This clonotype was detected only a few times. V gene TRBV24-1 combines with J gene TRBJ2-3; TRBD1 matches 9 bases. The CDR3 runs 16 residues. Trimming at V came to 3 bases and at J to 6 bases, leaving 9 bases not matched to a gene. The germline CDR1 and CDR2 sequences are KGHDR and SFDVKD. The CDR3: CATSDQPGTGKDTQYF. The CDR3 DNA reads as TGTGCCACCAGTGATCAACCCGGGACAGGGAAGGATACGCAGTATTTT.

This clonotype was seen repeatedly, ten times or more. The V gene is TRBV20-1, the J gene TRBJ2-7, with TRBD1 identical over 10 bases. CDR1 and CDR2 (germline): DFQATT, SNEGSKA (reference sequence). V shed 5 bases, J shed 6 bases, and the junction held 10 bases outside the gene matches. The CDR3 runs 14 residues. The CDR3, as DNA: TGCAGTGCTCCGCGGGACAGGGGTTTGCGCGAGCAGTACTTC. Residues: CSAPRDRGLREQYF.

This clonotype was recorded only once. DNA for the CDR3: TGCAGCGTTGCTACAGGGGGCACCGGGGAGCTGTTTTTT. This gives the protein CSVATGGTGELFF. This chain uses TRBV29-1 with TRBJ2-2, with 8 nucleotides matching TRBD1. The CDR3 is 13 amino acids. Germline trimming cut 4 bases from V and 4 bases from J; bases unmatched to any gene: 2. In germline, CDR1 is SQVTM, CDR2 ANQGSEA.

Points on this clonotype: This could be a read error, since a much larger clone is one nucleotide away. The chain couples TRBV11-2 to TRBJ2-5; no clear D gene. The CDR3 runs 14 residues. Germline values: CDR1 SGHAT, CDR2 FQNNGV. The V and J ends lost 2 bases and 4 bases respectively, with 11 bases between them. CDR3 amino acids: CASSLSSGVETQYF. The CDR3 DNA is TGTGCCAGCAGCTTATCTTCAGGTGTAGAGACCCAGTACTTC.

This clonotype came up many times. This chain joins TRBV9 and TRBJ1-5; weak D call: TRBD1 (5 bases). The V end was cut by 4 bases, the J end by 4 bases, with 12 bases between. The CDR3 is 14 residues long. The germline CDR1 and CDR2 sequences are SGDLS and YYNGEE. In DNA, the CDR3 is TGTGCCAGCAGCTTTCGGGACCAAAATCAGCCCCAGCATTTT. Its translation is CASSFRDQNQPQHF.

This clonotype was counted at least ten times. The V call is TRBV29-1, the J call TRBJ1-1; a weak D match, TRBD1 (5 bases). Trimming pared 0 bases from V and 4 bases from J, leaving 9 bases between. Germline loops: CDR1 SQVTM, CDR2 ANQGSEA. The CDR3 runs 13 residues. CDR3 bases: TGCAGCGTTGAAGATGTGGGGGTCACTGAAGCTTTCTTT. It is translated as CSVEDVGVTEAFF.

The DNA for the CDR3 is TGTGCTAGCGTCCCGGACAGCAGGAATTCACCCCTCCACTTT. Translated: CASVPDSRNSPLHF. The chain is built from TRBV2 and TRBJ1-6, with D tentatively TRBD1 (6 bases). Germline V lookup: CDR1 SNHLY, CDR2 FYNNEI. The CDR3 length is 14 residues. Combining the CDR3 with reference TRBV2 and TRBJ1-6 gives the whole variable domain EPEVTQTPSHQVTQMGQEVILRCVPISNHLYFYWYRQILGQKVEFLVSFYNNEISEKSEIFDDQFSVERPDGSNFTLKIRSTKLEDSAMYFCASVPDSRNSPLHFGNGTRLTVT.

For this clonotype: A much bigger clone sits one base away, suggesting this may be a read error. The V call is TRBV7-9, the J call TRBJ1-1, with D possibly being TRBD1 (6 bases). This CDR3 contains 15 residues. CDR1 and CDR2 (germline): SEHNR, FQNEAQ (reference sequence). Here the CDR3 reads CAGSRFQGLGTEAFF. CDR3 nucleotide sequence: TGTGCCGGCAGCCGATTCCAGGGGTTGGGGACTGAAGCTTTCTTT.

In its sample, this clonotype was seen many times. V is TRBV24-1 and J is TRBJ1-5; unclear D gene. This CDR3 is built from 13 residues. Per germline, CDR1 KGHDR and CDR2 SFDVKD. The V end was cut by 11 bases, the J end by 3 bases, with 13 bases between. The CDR3 DNA follows: TGTGCCATTGCGGACGGGCACAATCAGCCCCAGCATTTT. The encoded protein is CAIADGHNQPQHF.

Concerning this clonotype: Sequence at one end of the junction differs from germline and may be a read error. This chain connects TRBV5-4 to TRBJ1-4; D might be TRBD1 (5 bases). CDR1 is SGHNT, CDR2 YYREEE, per germline (reference sequence). CDR3 length: 15 amino acids. In DNA form, the CDR3 reads TGTGCCGGCAGCATTAGACAGAGCTCCCATGAAAAACTGTTTTTT. Protein sequence: CAGSIRQSSHEKLFF. Looking up the rest from reference TRBV5-4 and TRBJ1-4 gives the full variable domain: ETGVTQSPTHLIKTRGQQVTLRCSSQSGHNTVSWYQQALGQGPQFIFQYYREEENGRGNFPPRFSGLQFPNYSSELNVNALELDDSALYLCAGSIRQSSHEKLFFGSGTQLSVL.

To note about this clonotype: This may stem from a read error, because a much larger clone lies one nucleotide away. J is TRBJ1-1 and V is TRBV7-9; TRBD1 is a possible D gene (5 bases). CDR3 length: 13 residues. Germline loops: CDR1 SEHNR, CDR2 FQNEAQ (reference sequence). The CDR3 loop reads CASSLLGGAEASF. The CDR3 DNA sequence: TGTGCCAGCAGCTTACTGGGGGGAGCTGAAGCTTCCTTT. Full variable domain (rest looked up from reference TRBV7-9 and TRBJ1-1): DTGVSQNPRHKITKRGQNVTFRCDPISEHNRLYWYRQTLGQGPEFLTYFQNEAQLEKSRLLSDRFSAERPKGSFSTLEIQRTEQGDSAMYLCASSLLGGAEASFGQGTRLTVV.

On this clonotype: This may arise from a read error, as a much more abundant clone is one base away. The chain has TRBV6-5 and TRBJ1-2; 9 bases are shared with TRBD1. Germline assignment: CDR1 MNHEY and CDR2 SVGAGI. This CDR3 is 15 amino acids long. The CDR3 loop is CAGSTPGQGSYGYTF. CDR3 coding DNA: TGTGCCGGCAGCACACCGGGACAGGGTAGTTATGGCTACACCTTC.

The chain employs TRBV6-5 and TRBJ1-3; D is undetermined. The CDR3 consists of 15 residues. CDR1 and CDR2 (germline): MNHEY, SVGAGI. Trimming pared 1 base from V and 1 base from J, leaving 8 bases between. CDR3 bases: TGTGCCAGCAGTTACTATGGGGAATCTGGAAACACCATATATTTT. Its protein product is CASSYYGESGNTIYF.

The genes are TRBV12-5 and TRBJ1-4, with 8 bases matching TRBD1. After removal of 6 bases from V and 8 bases from J, the junction contained 14 bases not matched to a gene. Germline CDR1 reads LGHNT; CDR2 reads FRNRAP. The CDR3 loop spans 16 amino acids. The CDR3 loop is CASGSAGRTGREKLFF. As DNA, the CDR3 is TGTGCTAGTGGCTCCGCCGGTCGGACAGGGAGGGAAAAACTGTTTTTT.

In its sample, this clonotype was seen many times. The chain carries TRBV5-1 and TRBJ2-7; D is perhaps TRBD2 (6 bases). V lost 2 bases, J lost 0 bases, and 12 bases lay in between. Germline V CDR1 and CDR2: SGHRS, YFSETQ. The CDR3 loop spans 15 amino acids. The CDR3 loop is CASSFLAGSSYEQYF. Written as DNA, the CDR3 is TGCGCCAGCAGCTTTCTGGCGGGAAGCTCCTACGAGCAGTACTTC.

Comments on this clonotype: This may be a read error, as it is one base from a much larger clone. The rearrangement uses TRBV10-3 and TRBJ2-7; D might be TRBD2 (6 bases). CDR3 length: 16 residues. Germline CDR1 and CDR2: ENHRY and SYGVKD. CDR3 amino acids: CASSLGGTGVAYEQYF. The CDR3 bases are TGTGCCAGCAGTTTAGGAGGGACGGGTGTTGCCTACGAGCAGTACTTC.

Many counts were recorded for this clonotype. The chain links TRBV7-9 to TRBJ1-1, with D unresolved. The length of the CDR3 is 14 residues. V lost 0 bases to trimming and J lost 3 bases, with 8 bases between them. Germline V gives CDR1 SEHNR, CDR2 FQNEAQ (reference sequence). The CDR3 protein is CASSLAGKDTEAFF. The CDR3 DNA reads TGTGCCAGCAGCTTAGCAGGGAAGGACACTGAAGCTTTCTTT.

This clonotype was seen repeatedly, ten times or more. The genes are TRBV7-9 and TRBJ2-5, with 14 bases fitting TRBD2. CDR1 is SEHNR and CDR2 is FQNEAQ in the germline V gene (reference sequence). Germline trimming cut 5 bases from V and 5 bases from J; bases unmatched to any gene: 16. The CDR3 has 19 residues. The chain's CDR3 is CASSTIRGLAGGSGETQYF. The CDR3 DNA reads TGTGCCAGCAGCACTATACGCGGACTAGCGGGAGGATCAGGGGAGACCCAGTACTTC.